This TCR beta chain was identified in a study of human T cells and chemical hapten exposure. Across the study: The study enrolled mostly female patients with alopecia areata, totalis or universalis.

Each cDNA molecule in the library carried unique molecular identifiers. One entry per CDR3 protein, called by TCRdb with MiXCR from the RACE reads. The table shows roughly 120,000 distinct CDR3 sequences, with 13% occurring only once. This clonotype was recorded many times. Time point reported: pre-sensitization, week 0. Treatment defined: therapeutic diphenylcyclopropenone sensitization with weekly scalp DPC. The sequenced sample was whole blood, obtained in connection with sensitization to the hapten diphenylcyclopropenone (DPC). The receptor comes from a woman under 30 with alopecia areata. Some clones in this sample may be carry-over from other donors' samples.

The CDR3: CASRTGQLNTEAFF. The CDR3 DNA sequence: TGTGCCAGCAGGACAGGACAACTCAACACTGAAGCTTTCTTT. J is TRBJ1-1 and V is TRBV6-1; D is perhaps TRBD1 (6 bases). This CDR3 has 14 residues. The ends were cut back, 6 bases at V and 2 bases at J, with 13 bases in the middle. The germline V gene has CDR1 MNHNS and CDR2 SASEGT.